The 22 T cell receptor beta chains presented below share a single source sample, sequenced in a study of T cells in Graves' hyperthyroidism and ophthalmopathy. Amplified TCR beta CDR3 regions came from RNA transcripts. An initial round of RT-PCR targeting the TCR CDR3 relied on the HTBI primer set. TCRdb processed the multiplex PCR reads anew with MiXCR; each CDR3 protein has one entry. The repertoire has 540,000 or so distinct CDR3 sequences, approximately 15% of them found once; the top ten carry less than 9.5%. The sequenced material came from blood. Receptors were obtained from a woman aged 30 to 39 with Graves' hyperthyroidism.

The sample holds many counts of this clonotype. CDR3 in amino acids: CASSLAAGDEQFF. CDR3 sequence (DNA): TGTGCCAGCAGCTTAGCGGCGGGAGATGAGCAGTTCTTC. The chain joins TRBV7-9 to TRBJ2-1, with 7 bases fitting TRBD2. There are 13 residues in the CDR3. The ends lost 0 bases at V and 8 bases at J; junction bases unmatched: 1. Germline V gene lookup returns CDR1 SEHNR and CDR2 FQNEAQ (reference sequence).

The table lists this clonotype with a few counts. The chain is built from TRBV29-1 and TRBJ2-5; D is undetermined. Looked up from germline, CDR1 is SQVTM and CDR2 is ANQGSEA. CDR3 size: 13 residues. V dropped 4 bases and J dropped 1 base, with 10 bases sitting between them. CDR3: CSVVLVSQETQYF. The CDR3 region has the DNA TGCAGCGTTGTACTGGTGAGCCAAGAGACCCAGTACTTC.

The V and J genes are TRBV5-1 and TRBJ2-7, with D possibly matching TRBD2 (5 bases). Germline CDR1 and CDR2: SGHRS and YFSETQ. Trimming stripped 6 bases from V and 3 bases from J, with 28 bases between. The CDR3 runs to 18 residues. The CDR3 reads CASTTTSIRSNGIYEQYF. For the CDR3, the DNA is TGCGCCAGCACGACTACGTCGATCCGGTCGAATGGGATCTACGAGCAGTACTTC.

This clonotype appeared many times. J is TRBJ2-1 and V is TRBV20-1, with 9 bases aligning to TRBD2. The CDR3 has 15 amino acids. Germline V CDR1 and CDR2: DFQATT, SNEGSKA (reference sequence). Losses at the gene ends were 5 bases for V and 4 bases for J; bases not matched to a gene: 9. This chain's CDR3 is CSASRLAEQYNEQFF. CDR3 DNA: TGCAGTGCTTCAAGACTAGCGGAACAGTACAATGAGCAGTTCTTC.

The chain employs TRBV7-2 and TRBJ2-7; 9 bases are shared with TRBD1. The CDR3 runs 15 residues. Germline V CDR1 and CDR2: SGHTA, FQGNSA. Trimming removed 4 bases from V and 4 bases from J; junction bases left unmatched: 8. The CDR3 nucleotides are TGTGCCAGCAGCTCTGGGGGGACAGGGACGTACGAGCAGTACTTC. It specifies CASSSGGTGTYEQYF.

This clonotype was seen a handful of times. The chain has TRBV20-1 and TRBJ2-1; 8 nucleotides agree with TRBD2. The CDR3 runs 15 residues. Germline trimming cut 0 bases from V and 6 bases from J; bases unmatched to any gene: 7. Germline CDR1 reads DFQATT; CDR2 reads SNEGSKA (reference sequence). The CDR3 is CSARDLGLDLNEQFF. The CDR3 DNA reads TGCAGTGCTAGAGATCTGGGACTAGACCTCAATGAGCAGTTCTTC.

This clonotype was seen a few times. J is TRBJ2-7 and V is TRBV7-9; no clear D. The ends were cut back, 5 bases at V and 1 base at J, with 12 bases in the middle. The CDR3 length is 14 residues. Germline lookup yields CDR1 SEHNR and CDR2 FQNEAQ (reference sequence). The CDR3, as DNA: TGTGCCAGCAGCGTTTGGACGCAGTCCTACGAGCAGTACTTC. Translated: CASSVWTQSYEQYF.

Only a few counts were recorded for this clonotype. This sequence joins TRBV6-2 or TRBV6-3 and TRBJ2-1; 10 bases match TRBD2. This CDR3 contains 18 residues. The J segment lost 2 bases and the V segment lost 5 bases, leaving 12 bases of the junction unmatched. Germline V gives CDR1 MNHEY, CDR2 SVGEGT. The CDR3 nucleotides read TGTGCCAGCAGTAAGACCCCCTATAGCGGGGGGACCTACAATGAGCAGTTCTTC. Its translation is CASSKTPYSGGTYNEQFF.

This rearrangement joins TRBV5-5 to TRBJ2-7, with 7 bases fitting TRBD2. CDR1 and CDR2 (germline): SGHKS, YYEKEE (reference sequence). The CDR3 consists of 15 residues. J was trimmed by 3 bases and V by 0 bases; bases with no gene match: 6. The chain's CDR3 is CASSLAAGGGYEQYF. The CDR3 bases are TGTGCCAGCAGCTTGGCGGCGGGCGGGGGCTACGAGCAGTACTTC.

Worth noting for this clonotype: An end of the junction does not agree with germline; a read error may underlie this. CDR3: CASSLNSLNEQYF. The CDR3 region has the DNA TGCGCCAGCAGCCTTAACTCCCTCAATGAGCAGTACTTC. This rearrangement joins TRBV5-5 to TRBJ2-1; D is unclear. Near its end, the DNA agrees better with TRBJ2-7, so the J call may be wrong. The CDR3 extends over 13 amino acids. Per the germline V gene, CDR1 is SGHKS and CDR2 is YYEKEE (reference sequence).

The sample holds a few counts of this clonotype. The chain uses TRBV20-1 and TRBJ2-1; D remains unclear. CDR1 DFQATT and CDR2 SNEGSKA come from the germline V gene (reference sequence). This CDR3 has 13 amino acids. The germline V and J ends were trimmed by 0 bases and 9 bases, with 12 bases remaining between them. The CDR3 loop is CSARDRPRPEQFF. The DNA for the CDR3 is TGCAGTGCTAGAGATCGTCCTAGACCTGAGCAGTTCTTC.

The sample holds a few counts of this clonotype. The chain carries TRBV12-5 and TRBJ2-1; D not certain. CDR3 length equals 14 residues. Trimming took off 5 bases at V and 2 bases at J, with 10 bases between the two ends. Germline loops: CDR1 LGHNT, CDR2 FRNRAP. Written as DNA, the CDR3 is TGTGCTAGTGGTCCCGGAGATACCTACAATGAGCAGTTCTTC. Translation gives CASGPGDTYNEQFF.

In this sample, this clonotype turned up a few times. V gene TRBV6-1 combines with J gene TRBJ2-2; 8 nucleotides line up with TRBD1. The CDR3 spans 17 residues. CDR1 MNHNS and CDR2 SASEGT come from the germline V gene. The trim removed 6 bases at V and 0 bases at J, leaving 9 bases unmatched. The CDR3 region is CASRLLQGVTNTGELFF. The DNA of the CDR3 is TGTGCCAGCAGATTGCTACAGGGGGTTACGAACACCGGGGAGCTGTTTTTT.

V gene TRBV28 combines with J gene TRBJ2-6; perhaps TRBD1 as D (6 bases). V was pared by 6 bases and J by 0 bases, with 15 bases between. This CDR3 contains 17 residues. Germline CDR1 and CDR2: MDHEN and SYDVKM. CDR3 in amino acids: CASSPTGLVSGANVLTF. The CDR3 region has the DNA TGTGCCAGCAGCCCGACAGGCCTCGTCTCTGGGGCCAACGTCCTGACTTTC. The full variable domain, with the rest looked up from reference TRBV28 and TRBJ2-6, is DVKVTQSSRYLVKRTGEKVFLECVQDMDHENMFWYRQDPGLGLRLIYFSYDVKMKEKGDIPEGYSVSREKKERFSLILESASTNQTSMYLCASSPTGLVSGANVLTFGAGSRLTVL.

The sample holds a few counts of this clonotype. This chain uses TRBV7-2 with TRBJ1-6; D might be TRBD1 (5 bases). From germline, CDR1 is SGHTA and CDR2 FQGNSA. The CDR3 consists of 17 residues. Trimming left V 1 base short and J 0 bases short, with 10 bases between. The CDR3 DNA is TGTGCCAGCAGCTTAGGGCAGGGTAGCTCCTATAATTCACCCCTCCACTTT. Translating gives CASSLGQGSSYNSPLHF.

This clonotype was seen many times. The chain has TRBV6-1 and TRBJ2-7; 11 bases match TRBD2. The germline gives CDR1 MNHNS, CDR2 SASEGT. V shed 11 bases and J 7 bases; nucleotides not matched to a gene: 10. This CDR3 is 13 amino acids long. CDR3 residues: CACSGTSGREQYF. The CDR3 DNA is TGTGCCTGCTCCGGGACTAGCGGAAGAGAGCAGTACTTC.

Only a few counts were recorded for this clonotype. The CDR3 sequence: CASSPHTGLAGGEQFF. The CDR3, as DNA: TGTGCCAGCAGTCCCCATACGGGACTAGCGGGAGGGGAGCAGTTCTTC. This chain uses TRBV28 with TRBJ2-1, with 16 bases matching TRBD2. CDR3 length equals 16 residues. Germline V gene data show CDR1 as MDHEN and CDR2 as SYDVKM. The V segment lost 5 bases and the J segment 10 bases; nucleotides outside the gene matches: 8.

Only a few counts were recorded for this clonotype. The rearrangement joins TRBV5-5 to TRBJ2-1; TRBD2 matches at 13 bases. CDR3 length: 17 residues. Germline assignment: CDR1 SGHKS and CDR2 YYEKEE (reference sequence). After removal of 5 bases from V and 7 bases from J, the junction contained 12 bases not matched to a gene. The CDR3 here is CASSLLGGTSGMNEQFF. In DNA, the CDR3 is TGTGCCAGCAGTCTCTTGGGGGGGACTAGCGGGATGAATGAGCAGTTCTTC.

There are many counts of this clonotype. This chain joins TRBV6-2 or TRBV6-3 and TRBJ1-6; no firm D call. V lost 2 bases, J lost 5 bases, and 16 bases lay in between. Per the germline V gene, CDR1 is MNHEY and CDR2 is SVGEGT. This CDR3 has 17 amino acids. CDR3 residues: CASSYANVGVDNSPLHF. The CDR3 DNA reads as TGTGCCAGCAGTTACGCCAATGTCGGAGTCGATAATTCACCCCTCCACTTT.

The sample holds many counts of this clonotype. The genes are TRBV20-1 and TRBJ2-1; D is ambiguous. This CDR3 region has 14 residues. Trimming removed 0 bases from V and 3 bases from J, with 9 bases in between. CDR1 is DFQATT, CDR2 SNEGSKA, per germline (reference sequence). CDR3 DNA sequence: TGCAGTGCTAGAGATTACAGTGGCTACAATGAGCAGTTCTTC. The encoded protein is CSARDYSGYNEQFF.

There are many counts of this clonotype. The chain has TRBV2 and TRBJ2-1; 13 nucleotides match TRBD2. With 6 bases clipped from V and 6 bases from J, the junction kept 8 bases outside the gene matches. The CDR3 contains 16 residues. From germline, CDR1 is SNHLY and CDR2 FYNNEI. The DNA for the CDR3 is TGTGCCAGCAGGGGACCGGGACTAGCGGGGCTCAATGAGCAGTTCTTC. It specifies CASRGPGLAGLNEQFF. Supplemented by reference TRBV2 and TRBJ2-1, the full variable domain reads EPEVTQTPSHQVTQMGQEVILRCVPISNHLYFYWYRQILGQKVEFLVSFYNNEISEKSEIFDDQFSVERPDGSNFTLKIRSTKLEDSAMYFCASRGPGLAGLNEQFFGPGTRLTVL.

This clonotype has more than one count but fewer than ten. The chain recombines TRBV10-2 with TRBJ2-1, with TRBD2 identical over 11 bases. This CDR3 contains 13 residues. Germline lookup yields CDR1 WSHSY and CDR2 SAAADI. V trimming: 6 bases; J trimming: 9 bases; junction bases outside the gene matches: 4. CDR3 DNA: TGCGCCAGCAGACTAGCGGGAGTAGCTGAGCAGTTCTTC. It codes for CASRLAGVAEQFF.